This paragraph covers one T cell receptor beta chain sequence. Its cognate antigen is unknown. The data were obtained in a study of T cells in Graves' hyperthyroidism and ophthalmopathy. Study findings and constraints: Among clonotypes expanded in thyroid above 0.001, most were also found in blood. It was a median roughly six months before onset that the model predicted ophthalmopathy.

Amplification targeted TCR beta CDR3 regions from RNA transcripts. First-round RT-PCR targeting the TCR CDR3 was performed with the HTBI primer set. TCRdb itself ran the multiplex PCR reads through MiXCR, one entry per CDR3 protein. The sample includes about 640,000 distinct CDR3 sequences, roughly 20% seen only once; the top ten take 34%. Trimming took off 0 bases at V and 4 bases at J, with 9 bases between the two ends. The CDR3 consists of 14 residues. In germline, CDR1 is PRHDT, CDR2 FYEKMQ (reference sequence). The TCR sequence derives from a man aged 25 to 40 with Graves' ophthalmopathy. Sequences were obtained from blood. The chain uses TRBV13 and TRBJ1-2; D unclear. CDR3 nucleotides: TGTGCCAGCAGCTTAGGAGACGGAATCTATGGCTACACCTTC. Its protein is CASSLGDGIYGYTF.